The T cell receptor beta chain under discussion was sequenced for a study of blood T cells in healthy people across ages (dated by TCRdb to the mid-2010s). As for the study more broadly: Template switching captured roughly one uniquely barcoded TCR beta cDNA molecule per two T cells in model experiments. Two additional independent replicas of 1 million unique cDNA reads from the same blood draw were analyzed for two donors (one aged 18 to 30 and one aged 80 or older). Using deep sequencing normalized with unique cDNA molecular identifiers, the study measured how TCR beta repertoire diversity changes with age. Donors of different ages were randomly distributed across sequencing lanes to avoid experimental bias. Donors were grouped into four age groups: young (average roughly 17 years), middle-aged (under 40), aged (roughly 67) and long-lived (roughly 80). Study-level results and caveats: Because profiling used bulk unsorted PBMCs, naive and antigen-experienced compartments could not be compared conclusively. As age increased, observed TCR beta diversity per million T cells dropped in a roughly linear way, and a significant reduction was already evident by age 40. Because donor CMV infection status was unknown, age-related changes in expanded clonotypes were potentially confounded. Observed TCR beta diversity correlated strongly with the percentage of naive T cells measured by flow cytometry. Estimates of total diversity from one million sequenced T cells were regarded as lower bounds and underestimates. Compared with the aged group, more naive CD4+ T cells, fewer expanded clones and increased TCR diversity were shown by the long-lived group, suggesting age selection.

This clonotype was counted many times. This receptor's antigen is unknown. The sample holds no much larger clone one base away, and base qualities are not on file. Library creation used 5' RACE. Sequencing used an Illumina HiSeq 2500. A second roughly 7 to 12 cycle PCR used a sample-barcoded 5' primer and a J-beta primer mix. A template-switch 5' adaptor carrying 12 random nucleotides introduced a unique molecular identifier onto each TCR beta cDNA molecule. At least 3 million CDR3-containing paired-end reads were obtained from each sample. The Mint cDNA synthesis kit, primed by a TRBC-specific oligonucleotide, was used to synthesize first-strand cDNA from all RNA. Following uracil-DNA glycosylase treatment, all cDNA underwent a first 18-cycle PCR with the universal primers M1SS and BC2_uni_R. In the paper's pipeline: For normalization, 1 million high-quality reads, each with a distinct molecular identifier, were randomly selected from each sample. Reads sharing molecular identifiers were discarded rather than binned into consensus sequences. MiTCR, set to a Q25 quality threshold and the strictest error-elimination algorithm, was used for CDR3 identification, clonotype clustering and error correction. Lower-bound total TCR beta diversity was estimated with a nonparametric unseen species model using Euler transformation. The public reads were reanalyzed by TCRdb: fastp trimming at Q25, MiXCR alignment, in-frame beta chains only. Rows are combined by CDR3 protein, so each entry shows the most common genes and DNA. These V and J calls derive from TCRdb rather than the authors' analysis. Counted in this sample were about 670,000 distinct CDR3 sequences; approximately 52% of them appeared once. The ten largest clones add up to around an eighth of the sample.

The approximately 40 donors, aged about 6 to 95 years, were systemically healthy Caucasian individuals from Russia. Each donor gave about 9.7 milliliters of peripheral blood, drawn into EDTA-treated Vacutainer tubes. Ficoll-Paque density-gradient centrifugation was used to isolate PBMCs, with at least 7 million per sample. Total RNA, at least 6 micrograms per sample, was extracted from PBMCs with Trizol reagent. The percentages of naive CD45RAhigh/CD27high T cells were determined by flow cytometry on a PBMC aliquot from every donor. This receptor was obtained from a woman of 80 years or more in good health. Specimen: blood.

For the CDR3, the sequence is CASSLLEHYNEQFF. The DNA sequence is as follows: TGTGCCAGCAGTTTGTTGGAGCACTACAATGAGCAGTTCTTC. The sequence is built from TRBV28 and TRBJ2-1; the D segment cannot be called with confidence. Based on the germline V gene, the CDR1 and CDR2 sequences are MDHEN and SYDVKM. The CDR3 measures 14 amino acids from cysteine to phenylalanine. The retained sequence is limited to the CDR3, 42 bases, with the frame set at the first base. The germline ends are 9 bases apart after V is trimmed by 3 bases and J by 3 bases.